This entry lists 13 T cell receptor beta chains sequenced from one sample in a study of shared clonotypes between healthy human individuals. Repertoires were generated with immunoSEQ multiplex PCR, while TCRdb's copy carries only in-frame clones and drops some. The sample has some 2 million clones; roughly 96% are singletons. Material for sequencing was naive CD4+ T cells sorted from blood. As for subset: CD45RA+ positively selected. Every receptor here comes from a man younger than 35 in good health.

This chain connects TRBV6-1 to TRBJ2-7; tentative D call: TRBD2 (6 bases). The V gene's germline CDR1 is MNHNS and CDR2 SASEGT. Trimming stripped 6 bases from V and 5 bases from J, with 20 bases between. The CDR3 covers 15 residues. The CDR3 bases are TGTGCCAGCAGCTTTCCTAGGGACTCCGCCGACGAGCAGTACTTC. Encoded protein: CASSFPRDSADEQYF.

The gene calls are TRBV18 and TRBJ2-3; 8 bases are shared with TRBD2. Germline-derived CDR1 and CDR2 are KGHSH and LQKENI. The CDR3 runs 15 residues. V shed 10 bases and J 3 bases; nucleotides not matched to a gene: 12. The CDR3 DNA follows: TGTGCCACCACTCACCGTAGCGGGGAAACAGATACGCAGTATTTT. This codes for CATTHRSGETDTQYF.

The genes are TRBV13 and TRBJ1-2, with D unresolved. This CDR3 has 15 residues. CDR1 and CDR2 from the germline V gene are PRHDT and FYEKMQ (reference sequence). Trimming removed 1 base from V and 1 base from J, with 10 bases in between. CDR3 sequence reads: CASSLVGQLNYGYTF. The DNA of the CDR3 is TGTGCCAGCAGCTTAGTTGGGCAGCTTAACTATGGCTACACCTTC. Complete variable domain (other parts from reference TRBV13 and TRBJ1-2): AAGVIQSPRHLIKEKRETATLKCYPIPRHDTVYWYQQGPGQDPQFLISFYEKMQSDKGSIPDRFSAQQFSDYHSELNMSSLELGDSALYFCASSLVGQLNYGYTFGSGTRLTVV.

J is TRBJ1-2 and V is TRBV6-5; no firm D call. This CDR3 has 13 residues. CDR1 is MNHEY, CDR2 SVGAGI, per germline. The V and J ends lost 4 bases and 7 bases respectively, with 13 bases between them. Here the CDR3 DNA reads TGTGCCAGCAGTTTACAAAGGTCTGTTGGCTACACCTTC. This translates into CASSLQRSVGYTF.

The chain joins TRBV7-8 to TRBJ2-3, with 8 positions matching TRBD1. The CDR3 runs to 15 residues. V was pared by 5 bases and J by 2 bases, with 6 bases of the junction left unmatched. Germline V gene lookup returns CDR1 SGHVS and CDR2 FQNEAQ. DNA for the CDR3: TGTGCCAGCAGCGGAGGGGACAGGCTCACAGATACGCAGTATTTT. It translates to CASSGGDRLTDTQYF.

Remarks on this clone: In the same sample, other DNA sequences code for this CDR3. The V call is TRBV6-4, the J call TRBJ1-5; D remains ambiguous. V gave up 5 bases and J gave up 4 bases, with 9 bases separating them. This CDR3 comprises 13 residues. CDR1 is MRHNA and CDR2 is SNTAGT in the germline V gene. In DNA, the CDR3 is TGTGCCAGCAGTCCCGAAGTAAATCAGCCCCAGCATTTT. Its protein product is CASSPEVNQPQHF.

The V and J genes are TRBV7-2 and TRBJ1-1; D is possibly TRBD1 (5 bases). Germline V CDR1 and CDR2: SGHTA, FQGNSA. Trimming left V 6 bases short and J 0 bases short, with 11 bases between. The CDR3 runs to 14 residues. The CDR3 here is CASRDGGMNTEAFF. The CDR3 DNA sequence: TGTGCCAGCAGGGATGGGGGAATGAACACTGAAGCTTTCTTT.

Written as DNA, the CDR3 is TGCGCCAGCAGGAGGGACAGTTCCTACGAGCAGTACTTC. The encoded protein is CASRRDSSYEQYF. The genes are TRBV10-2 and TRBJ2-7; 7 bases map to TRBD1. With 6 bases clipped from V and 1 base from J, the junction kept 3 bases outside the gene matches. This CDR3 contains 13 residues. Germline values: CDR1 WSHSY, CDR2 SAAADI.

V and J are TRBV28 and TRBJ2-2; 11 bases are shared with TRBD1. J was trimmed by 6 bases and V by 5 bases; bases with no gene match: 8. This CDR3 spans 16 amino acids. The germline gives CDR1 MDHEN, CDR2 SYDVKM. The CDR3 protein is CASSRLGQGEAGELFF. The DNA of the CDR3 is TGTGCCAGCAGTCGCCTGGGACAGGGGGAAGCCGGGGAGCTGTTTTTT.

The CDR3 here is CASSATTGGAYEQYF. Here the CDR3 DNA reads TGTGCCAGCAGTGCCACGACAGGGGGCGCCTACGAGCAGTACTTC. The V and J genes are TRBV6-1 and TRBJ2-7, with 10 positions matching TRBD1. This CDR3 region has 15 residues. Germline CDR1 and CDR2: MNHNS and SASEGT. The junction had 5 bases not matched to a gene; V was cut back by 4 bases and J by 2 bases.

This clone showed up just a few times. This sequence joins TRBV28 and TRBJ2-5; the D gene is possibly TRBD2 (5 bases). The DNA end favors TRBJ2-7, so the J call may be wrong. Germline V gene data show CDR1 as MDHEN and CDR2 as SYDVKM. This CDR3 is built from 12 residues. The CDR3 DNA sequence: TGTGCCAGCAGTAGGCGAGGGTACGAGCAGTACTTC. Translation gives CASSRRGYEQYF.

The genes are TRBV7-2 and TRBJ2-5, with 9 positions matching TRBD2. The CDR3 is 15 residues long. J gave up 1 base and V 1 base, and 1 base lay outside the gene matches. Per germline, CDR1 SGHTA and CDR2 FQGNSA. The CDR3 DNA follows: TGTGCCAGCAGCTTAGGCGGGGGGGGCCAAGAGACCCAGTACTTC. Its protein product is CASSLGGGGQETQYF.

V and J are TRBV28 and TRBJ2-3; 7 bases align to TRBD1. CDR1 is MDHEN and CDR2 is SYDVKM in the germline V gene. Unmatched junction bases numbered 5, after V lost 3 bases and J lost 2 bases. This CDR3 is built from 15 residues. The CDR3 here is CASSFLDRYTDTQYF. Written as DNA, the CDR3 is TGTGCCAGCAGTTTCCTGGACAGGTACACAGATACGCAGTATTTT.